Detailed here is one T cell receptor (beta chain). The antigen remains unidentified. Employing constant-segment primers, 5'RACE generated TCR alpha and TCR beta cDNA libraries bearing sample barcodes and UMIs. TCRdb called the 5' RACE reads again in MiXCR, with one record for every CDR3 protein. The table has 350,000 to 500,000 distinct CDR3 sequences, approximately 19% seen once. The source of the sample is a study of T-cell memory formation after mild COVID-19. Across the study: Clustering of TCRs was largely donor specific. Whole-study findings and limits: SARS-CoV-2 specificity of second-wave clones peaking day 37 was unconfirmed.

After removal of 5 bases from V and 8 bases from J, the junction contained 13 bases not matched to a gene. The germline V gene encodes CDR1 DFQATT and CDR2 SNEGSKA (reference sequence). The CDR3 is made up of 15 amino acids. This receptor was obtained from a man in his late teens or twenties who had mild COVID-19 (a few samples of this study predate the infection). Cell type and time point are not known. The material sequenced was PBMCs or a T cell subset sorted from them (not recorded which). The V gene is TRBV20-1, the J gene TRBJ2-1, with TRBD2 matching over 9 bases. As DNA, the CDR3 is TGCAGTGCTTTCACCGGGACTAGCTGGGCAGATGAGCAGTTCTTC. This codes for CSAFTGTSWADEQFF.